The rows below give T cell receptor beta chains drawn from one sample of a study of blood T cell repertoires in COVID-19. Measured with immunoSEQ multiplex PCR; TCRdb has only the in-frame clones, and not every one. The sample lists 140,000 or so clones; 75% to 90% were seen once. Material for sequencing was peripheral blood. These receptors all come from a man aged 50-59 years who had recovered from COVID-19. The CDR3 runs from the conserved cysteine through the conserved F or W. A D gene is named only where the DNA matches it firmly. For some rows the clone size is stated as once, few or many, or as a class when expanded; others skip it.

D	V	J	size	DNA	CDR3
.	TRBV12-5	TRBJ1-5	.	TGTGCTAGTTCAACGGGAATCGGGTATCAGCCCCAGCATTTT	CASSTGIGYQPQHF
TRBD1	TRBV7-9	TRBJ2-3	.	TGTGCCAGCAGCGCCTGGGACAGGGGTGATACGCAGTATTTT	CASSAWDRGDTQYF
.	TRBV7-8	TRBJ1-2	few	TGTGCCAGCAGCTCCTTTCCCCGACAGGCCACTGCTAACTATGGCTACACCTTC	CASSSFPRQATANYGYTF
.	TRBV5-1	TRBJ2-7	.	TGCGCCAGCAGCCCCCAGGGGTCCGCCATTGGGGAGCAGTACTTC	CASSPQGSAIGEQYF
.	TRBV6-6	TRBJ2-7	.	TGTGCCAGCAGTCGACCACCGGGACAAGTCTCCTACGAGCAGTACTTC	CASSRPPGQVSYEQYF
.	TRBV6-1	TRBJ1-2	.	TGTGCCAGCAGTGAAATGAGACAGGAAACCTATGGCTACACCTTC	CASSEMRQETYGYTF
.	TRBV2	TRBJ2-5	.	TGTGCCAGCAGTGGCGGGCGGGAGACCCAGTACTTC	CASSGGRETQYF
TRBD2	TRBV7-2	TRBJ2-6	.	TGTGCCAGCAGCCCAGGACTAGCGGGGGGCCACTCTGGGGCCAACGTCCTGACTTTC	CASSPGLAGGHSGANVLTF
.	TRBV11-3	TRBJ2-6	.	TGTGCCAGCAGCTTCGTATCTGGGGCCAACGTCCTGACTTTC	CASSFVSGANVLTF
.	TRBV19	TRBJ2-7	.	TGTGCCAGTAGTATTCCAGGCTACGAGCAGTACTTC	CASSIPGYEQYF
TRBD2	TRBV27	TRBJ2-4	.	TGTGCCAGCAGTTTAGGCCCCGTTGGACTAGTCAAAAACATTCAGTACTTC	CASSLGPVGLVKNIQYF
.	TRBV30	TRBJ1-3	few	TGTGCCTGGAGTGCAGATCGGGGTGACACCATATATTTT	CAWSADRGDTIYF
.	TRBV27	TRBJ1-4	.	TGTGCCAGCAGGGGCAGCCGGTCCCCTAATGAAAAACTGTTTTTT	CASRGSRSPNEKLFF
.	TRBV5-1	TRBJ2-5	.	TGCGCCAGCAGCTCCTCCCCCAGCGGAGAGACCCAGTACTTC	CASSSSPSGETQYF
TRBD1	TRBV6-2/TRBV6-3	TRBJ2-7	.	TGTGCCAGCAGTAACGGACAGGGCGTCTACGAGCAGTACTTC	CASSNGQGVYEQYF
TRBD1	TRBV7-6	TRBJ1-1	.	TGTGCCAGCAGCTTAGGGTCAGGGGGCACCACTGAAGCTTTCTTT	CASSLGSGGTTEAFF
TRBD1	TRBV10-1	TRBJ1-1	.	TGCGCCAGCAGCAAGAGACAGGGGGGCAACACTGAAGCTTTCTTT	CASSKRQGGNTEAFF
TRBD1	TRBV3-1/TRBV3-2	TRBJ1-1	.	TGTGCCAGCAGCTCGACAGGGGGTAACACTGAAGCTTTCTTT	CASSSTGGNTEAFF